Each of the 18 T cell receptor beta chains below was sequenced from the same sample in a study of cytotoxic CD8 clonotypes in ibrutinib-treated CLL (dated by TCRdb to the early 2020s). Library creation used the immunoSEQ multiplex PCR assay. In its TCRdb copy, this immuneACCESS table keeps in-frame sequences only and misses some clones. Where compared with another copy, unresolved V genes explain less than half of these, and the others have no known cause. The sample table holds more than 110,000 clones, of which 80% were seen once. The ten biggest clones cover less than 8.5% of the sample. The sequencing used PBMCs, collected after 36 months of ibrutinib treatment. These receptors all come from a human donor with chronic lymphocytic leukemia.

The genes are TRBV7-3 and TRBJ2-6; 7 bases are a match to TRBD2. The germline V gene has CDR1 SGHTA and CDR2 FQGTGA. The trim removed 7 bases at V and 3 bases at J, leaving 9 bases unmatched. This CDR3 spans 16 amino acids. The chain's CDR3 is CASTPLGGNGANVLTF. The CDR3 DNA reads as TGTGCCAGCACCCCGTTGGGGGGGAATGGGGCCAACGTCCTGACTTTC.

This clone was seen repeatedly, ten times or more. CDR3 amino acids: CASSETANTEAFF. CDR3 nucleotides: TGTGCCAGCAGTGAGACAGCGAACACTGAAGCTTTCTTT. The chain employs TRBV2 and TRBJ1-1; the D gene is possibly TRBD1 (5 bases). The CDR3 extends over 13 amino acids. The ends were cut back, 3 bases at V and 1 base at J, with 6 bases in the middle. CDR1 SNHLY and CDR2 FYNNEI come from the germline V gene.

To note about this clone: A read error may account for a junction end that differs from germline. V gene TRBV7-2 combines with J gene TRBJ1-4, with no clear D. There are 15 residues in the CDR3. The germline V gene has CDR1 SGHTA and CDR2 FQGNSA. CDR3 nucleotide sequence: TGTGCCAGTAGCTTAGCAGTTTCAACTAATGAAAAACTGTTTTTT. Encoded protein: CASSLAVSTNEKLFF.

The rearrangement uses TRBV9 and TRBJ1-3; no reliable D call. This CDR3 comprises 14 residues. With 0 bases removed from V and 4 bases from J, the gap between germline ends came to 8 bases. The germline CDR1 and CDR2 sequences are SGDLS and YYNGEE. In DNA, the CDR3 is TGTGCCAGCAGCGTAGGGGGTTACGGAAACACCATATATTTT. Its protein is CASSVGGYGNTIYF.

Here the CDR3 DNA reads TGTGCCAGCAGGGACAGGCCAACAAGGGCCAACGTCCTGACTTTC. Translated: CASRDRPTRANVLTF. V usage is TRBV2 and J usage is TRBJ2-6; TRBD1 matches at 7 bases. Germline V gene lookup returns CDR1 SNHLY and CDR2 FYNNEI. The CDR3 is 15 residues long. Trimming removed 6 bases from V and 5 bases from J; junction bases left unmatched: 7.

The rearrangement joins TRBV11-2 to TRBJ2-7; the D gene is possibly TRBD2 (5 bases). CDR3 length equals 12 residues. Germline CDR1 is SGHAT and CDR2 is FQNNGV. Trimming took off 1 base at V and 6 bases at J, with 7 bases between the two ends. DNA of the CDR3: TGTGCCAGCAGCTTAGCGGGGATCGAGCAGTACTTC. Its protein is CASSLAGIEQYF.

The count of this clone is one. The chain joins TRBV2 to TRBJ2-5, with D perhaps matching TRBD2 (5 bases). V was cut by 6 bases and J by 2 bases, with 19 bases left in between. The germline V gene has CDR1 SNHLY and CDR2 FYNNEI. The CDR3 extends over 16 amino acids. The CDR3 bases are TGTGCCAGCAGCCGCTCAAACGGGAAACTACAAGAGACCCAGTACTTC. It codes for CASSRSNGKLQETQYF.

This chain joins TRBV18 and TRBJ2-7; D possibly corresponds to TRBD1 (5 bases). Germline V lookup: CDR1 KGHSH, CDR2 LQKENI. The CDR3 length is 14 residues. Trimming left V 3 bases short and J 4 bases short, with 13 bases between. CDR3 amino acids: CASSPDLQAYEQYF. CDR3 coding DNA: TGTGCCAGCTCACCCGATTTACAGGCATACGAGCAGTACTTC.

V is TRBV27 and J is TRBJ2-3; possible D gene TRBD1, 5 bases. The length of the CDR3 is 15 residues. CDR1 and CDR2 (germline): MNHEY, SMNVEV (reference sequence). Trimming stripped 2 bases from V and 4 bases from J, with 13 bases between. CDR3 loop: CASSLRGWGADTQYF. DNA for the CDR3: TGTGCCAGCAGTTTAAGGGGCTGGGGTGCAGATACGCAGTATTTT.

This sequence joins TRBV27 and TRBJ2-4; no firm D call. V was pared by 4 bases and J by 0 bases, with 13 bases between. This CDR3 spans 16 amino acids. Germline V gives CDR1 MNHEY, CDR2 SMNVEV (reference sequence). The CDR3 nucleotides are TGTGCCAGCAGTTCTAACAGAGTCTTAGCCAAAAACATTCAGTACTTC. It encodes CASSSNRVLAKNIQYF.

This clone was observed a single time. This chain connects TRBV7-8 to TRBJ1-5; 7 nucleotides match TRBD1. Unmatched junction bases numbered 3, after V lost 1 base and J lost 3 bases. CDR1 SGHVS and CDR2 FQNEAQ come from the germline V gene. This CDR3 has 15 amino acids. CDR3 coding DNA: TGTGCCAGCAGCTTAGGACAGGGTTCCAATCAGCCCCAGCATTTT. Protein product: CASSLGQGSNQPQHF. Combining the CDR3 with reference TRBV7-8 and TRBJ1-5 gives the whole variable domain GAGVSQSPRYKVAKRGQDVALRCDPISGHVSLFWYQQALGQGPEFLTYFQNEAQLDKSGLPSDRFFAERPEGSVSTLKIQRTQQEDSAVYLCASSLGQGSNQPQHFGDGTRLSIL.

The chain uses TRBV18 and TRBJ1-1; tentatively, D is TRBD1 (6 bases). Between the trimmed V and J ends, which lost 6 bases and 4 bases, there was a span of 12 bases. This CDR3 has 13 amino acids. Germline V CDR1 and CDR2: KGHSH, LQKENI. The CDR3 coding sequence is TGTGCCAGCTCGCAGGGGACGGCCACTGAAGCTTTCTTT. It translates to CASSQGTATEAFF.

V usage is TRBV18 and J usage is TRBJ2-1; D is perhaps TRBD1 (6 bases). Germline assignment: CDR1 KGHSH and CDR2 LQKENI. CDR3 length: 16 amino acids. V was pared by 4 bases and J by 1 base, with 14 bases between. Here the CDR3 DNA reads TGTGCCAGCTCACGTAACAGGGTGAGGTCCTACAATGAGCAGTTCTTC. This codes for CASSRNRVRSYNEQFF.

This chain uses TRBV6-1 with TRBJ2-1, with a weak D call TRBD2 (6 bases). The CDR3 consists of 11 residues. With 11 bases removed from V and 4 bases from J, the gap between germline ends came to 9 bases. Per germline, CDR1 MNHNS and CDR2 SASEGT. CDR3 nucleotides: TGTGCCTGTAGCGGTTACAATGAGCAGTTCTTC. Amino acid sequence: CACSGYNEQFF.

A remark on this clone: This sample includes further DNA sequences coding for the same CDR3. The rearrangement uses TRBV15 and TRBJ1-5, with a possible D match to TRBD1 (5 bases). Germline V CDR1 and CDR2: LNHNV, YYDKDF (reference sequence). There are 14 residues in the CDR3. V lost 0 bases, J lost 4 bases, and 7 bases lay in between. CDR3 coding DNA: TGTGCCACCAGCAGAGAGGGGGGGAATCAGCCCCAGCATTTT. This encodes CATSREGGNQPQHF.

In its sample, this clone was seen a few times. The rearrangement joins TRBV2 to TRBJ2-6; D ambiguous. V was shortened by 2 bases and J by 1 base, with 6 bases between the two germline ends. There are 15 residues in the CDR3. CDR1 is SNHLY and CDR2 is FYNNEI in the germline V gene. This CDR3 reads CASSEWSSGANVLTF. CDR3 nucleotide sequence: TGTGCCAGCAGTGAATGGTCATCTGGGGCCAACGTCCTGACTTTC.

V usage is TRBV28 and J usage is TRBJ2-3; D possibly corresponds to TRBD1 (6 bases). Trimming removed 0 bases from V and 1 base from J, with 8 bases in between. Germline CDR1 is MDHEN and CDR2 is SYDVKM. The CDR3 is 15 amino acids. CDR3 region: CASSLWGARTDTQYF. CDR3 nucleotides: TGTGCCAGCAGTTTATGGGGGGCTCGCACAGATACGCAGTATTTT.

This sequence joins TRBV6-1 and TRBJ1-6; D may be TRBD1 (6 bases). V was trimmed by 4 bases and J by 11 bases, leaving 15 bases between them. Germline lookup yields CDR1 MNHNS and CDR2 SASEGT. This CDR3 is built from 14 residues. The CDR3 spells CASSGTGQDTPLHF. In nucleotides, the CDR3 is TGTGCCAGCAGTGGTACAGGGCAGGACACACCCCTCCACTTT.